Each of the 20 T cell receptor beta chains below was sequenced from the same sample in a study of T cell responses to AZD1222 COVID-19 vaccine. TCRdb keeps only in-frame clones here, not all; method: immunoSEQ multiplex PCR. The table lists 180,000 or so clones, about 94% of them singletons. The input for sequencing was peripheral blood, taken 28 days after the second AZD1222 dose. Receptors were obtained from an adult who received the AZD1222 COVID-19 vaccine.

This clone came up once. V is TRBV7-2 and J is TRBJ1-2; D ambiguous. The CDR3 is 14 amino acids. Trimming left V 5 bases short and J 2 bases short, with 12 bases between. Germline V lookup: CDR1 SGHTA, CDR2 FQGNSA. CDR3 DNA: TGTGCCAGCAGCGACGTGGATTGGAACTATGGCTACACCTTC. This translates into CASSDVDWNYGYTF.

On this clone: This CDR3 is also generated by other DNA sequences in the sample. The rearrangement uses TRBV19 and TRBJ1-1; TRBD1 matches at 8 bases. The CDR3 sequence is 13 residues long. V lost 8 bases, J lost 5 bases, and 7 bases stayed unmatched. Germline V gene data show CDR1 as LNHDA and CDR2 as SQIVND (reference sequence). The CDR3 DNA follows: TGTGCCAGTTCCCAGGGGGCTGTGACTGAAGCTTTCTTT. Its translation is CASSQGAVTEAFF.

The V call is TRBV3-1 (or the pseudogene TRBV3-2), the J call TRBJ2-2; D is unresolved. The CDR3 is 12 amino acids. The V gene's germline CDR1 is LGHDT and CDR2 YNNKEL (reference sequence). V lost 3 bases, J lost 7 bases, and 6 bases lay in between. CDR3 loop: CASSHPDGELFF. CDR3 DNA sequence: TGTGCCAGCAGCCACCCGGACGGGGAGCTGTTTTTT.

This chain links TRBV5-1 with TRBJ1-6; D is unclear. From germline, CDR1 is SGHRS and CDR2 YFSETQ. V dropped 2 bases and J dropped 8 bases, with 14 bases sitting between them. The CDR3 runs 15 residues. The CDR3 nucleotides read TGCGCCAGCAGCTTCGGGGAAAAGAAGTATTCACCCCTCCACTTT. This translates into CASSFGEKKYSPLHF. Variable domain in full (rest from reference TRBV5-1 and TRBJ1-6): KAGVTQTPRYLIKTRGQQVTLSCSPISGHRSVSWYQQTPGQGLQFLFEYFSETQRNKGNFPGRFSGRQFSNSRSEMNVSTLELGDSALYLCASSFGEKKYSPLHFGNGTRLTVT.

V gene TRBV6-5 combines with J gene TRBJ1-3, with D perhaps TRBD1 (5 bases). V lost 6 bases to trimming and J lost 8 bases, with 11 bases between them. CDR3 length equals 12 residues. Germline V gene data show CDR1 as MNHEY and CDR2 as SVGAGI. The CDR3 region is CASRGDSDTIYF. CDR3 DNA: TGTGCCAGCAGGGGCGACAGTGACACCATATATTTT.

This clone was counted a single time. The CDR3 is CASSKDRGDQPQHF. The CDR3 DNA is TGCGCCAGCAGCAAGGACAGGGGCGATCAGCCCCAGCATTTT. The chain links TRBV5-1 to TRBJ1-5; 9 bases are a match to TRBD1. Germline CDR1 SGHRS, CDR2 YFSETQ. V gave up 4 bases and J gave up 5 bases; unmatched junction bases: 4. The CDR3 has 14 residues.

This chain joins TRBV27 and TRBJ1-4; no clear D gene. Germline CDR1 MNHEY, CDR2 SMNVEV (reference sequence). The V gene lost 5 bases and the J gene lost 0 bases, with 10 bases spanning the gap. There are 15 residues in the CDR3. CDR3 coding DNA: TGTGCCAGCAGTCTCGACCGCGCAACTAATGAAAAACTGTTTTTT. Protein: CASSLDRATNEKLFF.

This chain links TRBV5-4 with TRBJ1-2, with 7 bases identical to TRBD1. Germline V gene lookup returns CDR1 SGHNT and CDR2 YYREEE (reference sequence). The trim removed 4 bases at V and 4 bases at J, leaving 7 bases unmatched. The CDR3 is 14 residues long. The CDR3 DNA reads TGTGCCAGCAGCCGTAGGGGGCAGATCTATGGCTACACCTTC. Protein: CASSRRGQIYGYTF.

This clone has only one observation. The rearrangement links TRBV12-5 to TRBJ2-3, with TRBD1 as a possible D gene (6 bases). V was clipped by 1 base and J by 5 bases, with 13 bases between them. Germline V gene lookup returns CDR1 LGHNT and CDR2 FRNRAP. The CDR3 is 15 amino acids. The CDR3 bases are TGTGCTAGTGGTTTGGGGGACACAGAGGTAGATACGCAGTATTTT. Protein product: CASGLGDTEVDTQYF.

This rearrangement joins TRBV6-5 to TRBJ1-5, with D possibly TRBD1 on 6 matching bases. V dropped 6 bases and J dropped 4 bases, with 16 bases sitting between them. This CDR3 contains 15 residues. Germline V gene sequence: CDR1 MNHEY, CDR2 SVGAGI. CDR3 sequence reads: CASRDIGGRNQPQHF. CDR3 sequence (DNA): TGTGCCAGCAGAGATATAGGGGGTCGTAATCAGCCCCAGCATTTT.

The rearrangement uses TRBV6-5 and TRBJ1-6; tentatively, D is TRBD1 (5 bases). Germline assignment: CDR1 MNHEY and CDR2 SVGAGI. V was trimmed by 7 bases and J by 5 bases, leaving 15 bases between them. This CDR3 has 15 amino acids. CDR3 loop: CASNRDSRDNSPLHF. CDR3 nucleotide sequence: TGTGCCAGCAACCGGGACTCACGAGATAATTCACCCCTCCACTTT.

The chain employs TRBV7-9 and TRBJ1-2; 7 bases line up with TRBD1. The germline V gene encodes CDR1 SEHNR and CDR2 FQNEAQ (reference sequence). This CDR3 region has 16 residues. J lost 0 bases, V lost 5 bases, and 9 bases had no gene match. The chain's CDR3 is CASSAGGGQANYGYTF. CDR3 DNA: TGTGCCAGCAGCGCAGGGGGAGGACAAGCTAACTATGGCTACACCTTC.

In DNA form, the CDR3 reads TGCGCCAGCAGCTCGACAGGGGATGAAAAACTGTTTTTT. It specifies CASSSTGDEKLFF. V and J are TRBV5-1 and TRBJ1-4, with 8 bases identical to TRBD1. After removal of 3 bases from V and 6 bases from J, the junction contained 1 base not matched to a gene. The CDR3 is made up of 13 amino acids. Germline assignment: CDR1 SGHRS and CDR2 YFSETQ.

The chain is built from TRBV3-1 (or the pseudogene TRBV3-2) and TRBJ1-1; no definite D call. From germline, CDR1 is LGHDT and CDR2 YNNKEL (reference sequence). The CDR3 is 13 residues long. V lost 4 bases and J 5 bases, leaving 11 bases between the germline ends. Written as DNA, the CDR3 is TGTGCCAGCAGCCGACGGACGGGGACTGAAGCTTTCTTT. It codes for CASSRRTGTEAFF.

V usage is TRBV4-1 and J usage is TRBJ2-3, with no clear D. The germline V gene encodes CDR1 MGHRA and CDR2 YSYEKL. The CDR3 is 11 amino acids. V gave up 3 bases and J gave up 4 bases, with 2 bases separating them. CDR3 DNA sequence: TGCGCCAGCAGCCAGGCAGATACGCAGTATTTT. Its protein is CASSQADTQYF.

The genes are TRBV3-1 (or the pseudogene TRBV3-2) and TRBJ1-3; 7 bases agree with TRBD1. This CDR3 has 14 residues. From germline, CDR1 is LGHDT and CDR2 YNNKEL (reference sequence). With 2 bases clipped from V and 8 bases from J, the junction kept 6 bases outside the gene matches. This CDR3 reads CASSQRQGVDTIYF. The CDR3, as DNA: TGTGCCAGCAGCCAACGGCAGGGGGTGGACACCATATATTTT.

The CDR3 DNA reads TGTGCCAGCAGCCCCCCGGGAAATGGCTACACCTTC. It codes for CASSPPGNGYTF. This chain connects TRBV6-5 to TRBJ1-2; D gene uncertain. Germline CDR1 reads MNHEY; CDR2 reads SVGAGI. The V and J ends lost 6 bases and 6 bases respectively, with 11 bases between them. The CDR3 extends over 12 amino acids.

In nucleotides, the CDR3 is TGTGCCAGCTCACGCGACAGGGGGCTCTGGGCCCTCCACTTT. Protein: CASSRDRGLWALHF. V gene TRBV18 combines with J gene TRBJ1-6; TRBD1 matches at 10 bases. With 4 bases clipped from V and 14 bases from J, the junction kept 8 bases outside the gene matches. Germline CDR1 KGHSH, CDR2 LQKENI. CDR3 length equals 14 residues.

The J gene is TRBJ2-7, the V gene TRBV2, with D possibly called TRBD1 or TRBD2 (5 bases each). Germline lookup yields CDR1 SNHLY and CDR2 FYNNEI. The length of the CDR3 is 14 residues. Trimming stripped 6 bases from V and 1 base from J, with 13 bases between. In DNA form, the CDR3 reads TGTGCCAGCAGGGGGACGGAAGTATCCTACGAGCAGTACTTC. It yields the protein CASRGTEVSYEQYF.

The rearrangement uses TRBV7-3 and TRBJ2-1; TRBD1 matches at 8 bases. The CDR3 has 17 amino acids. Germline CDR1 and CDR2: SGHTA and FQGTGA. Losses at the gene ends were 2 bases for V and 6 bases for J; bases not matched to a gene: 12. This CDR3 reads CASSLVPLGQAFNEQFF. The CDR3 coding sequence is TGTGCCAGCAGCTTAGTTCCTTTGGGACAGGCATTCAATGAGCAGTTCTTC.